The clone carrying this TCR beta chain was seen a few times. In TCRdb, the 5' RACE reads were re-called with MiXCR into one record per CDR3 protein. The sample holds under 200,000 distinct CDR3 sequences, 10% to 15% seen once. Trimming removed 5 bases at V and 2 bases at J, with 10 bases between. The germline V gene has CDR1 MNHNS and CDR2 SASEGT. This CDR3 contains 15 residues. This entry is derived from a study of CD8 T cells in ankylosing spondylitis. Sample: blood, either unsorted or a sorted T cell fraction (not recorded which). The rearrangement joins TRBV6-1 to TRBJ2-6; D not resolved. The sequence came from a female donor with ankylosing spondylitis or in good health (not recorded which). As DNA, the CDR3 is TGTGCCAGCAGTACAACGACAACTGGGGCCAACGTCCTGACTTTC. This translates into CASSTTTTGANVLTF.